This TCR beta chain was captured in a study of T cells in Graves' hyperthyroidism and ophthalmopathy. For the study at large: Peripheral blood sampling occurred at initial diagnosis, before any treatment.

What was amplified from RNA transcripts were TCR beta CDR3 regions. Using the HTBI primer set, a first-round RT-PCR was run on the TCR CDR3. Via MiXCR, TCRdb re-called the multiplex PCR reads, giving one row per CDR3 protein. The sample has around 700,000 distinct CDR3 sequences; roughly 20% are singletons. This clonotype was seen a handful of times. The V end was cut by 2 bases, the J end by 2 bases, with 7 bases between. CDR1 and CDR2 (germline): DFQATT, SNEGSKA (reference sequence). This CDR3 spans 13 amino acids. The source of this sequence is a woman in her forties or fifties with Graves' hyperthyroidism that later progressed to Graves' ophthalmopathy. The chain uses TRBV20-1 and TRBJ1-5; D gene unclear. The specimen sequenced was blood. CDR3 DNA: TGCAGTGCTAGATTGCCGGGCAATCAGCCCCAGCATTTT. Its translation: CSARLPGNQPQHF.